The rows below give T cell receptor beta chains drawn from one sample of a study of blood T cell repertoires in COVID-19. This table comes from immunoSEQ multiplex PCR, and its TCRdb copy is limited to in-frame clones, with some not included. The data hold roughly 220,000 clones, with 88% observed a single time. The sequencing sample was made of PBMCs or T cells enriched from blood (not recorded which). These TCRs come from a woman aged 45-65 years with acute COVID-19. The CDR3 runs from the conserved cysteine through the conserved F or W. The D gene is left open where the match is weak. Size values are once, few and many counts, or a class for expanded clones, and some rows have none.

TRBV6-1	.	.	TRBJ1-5	TGTGCCAGCAGTGAACAGAGCAATCAGCCCCAGCATTTT	CASSEQSNQPQHF
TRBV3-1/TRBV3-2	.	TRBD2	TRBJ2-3	TGTGCCAGCAGCCCCAGGACTAGCGGGAGTAAGACAGATACGCAGTATTTT	CASSPRTSGSKTDTQYF
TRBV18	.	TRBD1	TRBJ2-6	TGTGCCAGCTCACCACAGGGGGCAGGGCCATTTGGGGCCAACGTCCTGACTTTC	CASSPQGAGPFGANVLTF
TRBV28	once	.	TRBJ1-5	TGTGCCAGCAAGCTTTCGGGGAGCAATCAGCCCCAGCATTTT	CASKLSGSNQPQHF
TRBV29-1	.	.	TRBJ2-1	TGCAGCGTTGAAAGGGGGTGGAATGAGCAGTTCTTC	CSVERGWNEQFF
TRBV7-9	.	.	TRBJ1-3	TGTGCCAGCAGCTTAGATGGGGCGGATTTT	CASSLDGADF
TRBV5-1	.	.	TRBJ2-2	TGCGCCAGCAGCTTGGCCGAACAGGGCAACACCGGGGAGCTGTTTTTT	CASSLAEQGNTGELFF
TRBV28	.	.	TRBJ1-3	TGTGCCAGCAGTTCCTCTGGGGAGGGCAGGGGAAACACCATATATTTT	CASSSSGEGRGNTIYF
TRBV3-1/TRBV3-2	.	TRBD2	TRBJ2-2	TGTGCCAGCAGCCTAGCGGGAACGAACACCGGGGAGCTGTTTTTT	CASSLAGTNTGELFF
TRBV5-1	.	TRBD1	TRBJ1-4	TGCGCCAGCAGCTTGGCGGGACAGGGTGGTGAAAAACTGTTTTTT	CASSLAGQGGEKLFF
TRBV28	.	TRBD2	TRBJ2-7	TGTGCCAGCAGTTCAAGAGCGGGAGTATACGAGCAGTACTTC	CASSSRAGVYEQYF
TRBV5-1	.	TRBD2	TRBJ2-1	TGCGCCAGCAGAAGAGGTAGCGGGAAGCACTACAATGAGCAGTTCTTC	CASRRGSGKHYNEQFF
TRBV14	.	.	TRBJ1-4	TGTGCCAGCAGCCAACTGAGCAGGGCGGGAGAAAAACTGTTTTTT	CASSQLSRAGEKLFF
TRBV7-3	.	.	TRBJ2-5	TGTGCCAGCAGCCTTAACAGGGTCGAGACCCAGTACTTC	CASSLNRVETQYF
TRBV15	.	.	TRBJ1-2	TGTGCCACCAGCAGAGATTCCAGGGTCGAAGGCTACACCTTC	CATSRDSRVEGYTF
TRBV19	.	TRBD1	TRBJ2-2	TGTGCCAGTACCCCGGGACAGGGGGGCGGGGAGCTGTTTTTT	CASTPGQGGGELFF
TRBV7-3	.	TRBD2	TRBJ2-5	TGTGCCTGGAACTATCGGGAGGGCCGAGAGACCCAGTACTTC	CAWNYREGRETQYF
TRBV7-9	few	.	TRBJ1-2	TGTGCCAGCAGCTTCGTAGACAGCTTTATGGGCTACACCTTC	CASSFVDSFMGYTF
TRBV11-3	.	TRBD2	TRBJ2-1	TGTGCCAGCAGCGGTAGCGGGAGGCCCTACAATGAGCAGTTCTTC	CASSGSGRPYNEQFF
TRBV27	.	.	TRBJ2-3	TGTGCCAGCAGTTTTATGGGGCCAGATACGCAGTATTTT	CASSFMGPDTQYF
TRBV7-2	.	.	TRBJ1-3	TGTGCCAGCAGCTTCGGGTCGCAGAGAAACACCATATATTTT	CASSFGSQRNTIYF
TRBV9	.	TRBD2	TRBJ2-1	TGTGCCAGCAGCGTAGCGACTAGCGGGAGGGCCAACCCATCCAACAATGAGCAGTTCTTC	CASSVATSGRANPSNNEQFF
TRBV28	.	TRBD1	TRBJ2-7	TGTGCCAGCAGGCGACAGGGGGCTGTCGAGCAGTACTTC	CASRRQGAVEQYF
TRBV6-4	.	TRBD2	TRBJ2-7	TGTGCCAGTGGACAACTAGCGGTGATCTCCTACGAGCAGTACTTC	CASGQLAVISYEQYF
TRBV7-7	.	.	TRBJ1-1	TGTGCTAGCAGCTTGTCAGGGAACACTGAAGCTTTCTTT	CASSLSGNTEAFF